The present T cell receptor beta chain was sequenced within a study of blood T cell repertoires in COVID-19. About the study: Researchers got acute and convalescent COVID-19 samples from the United States, Italy and Spain. T cells, B-cell-depleted T cells, or PBMCs provided the cDNA or gDNA that served as material.

In the authors' workflow: For nucleated cells, counts were estimated from reference gene primer amplification. Sequencing used immunoSEQ multiplex PCR; TCRdb keeps in-frame clones, though not all of them. The DNA gave D and trimming, while V, J and clone size come from that table. The repertoire includes a few hundred thousand clones, more than 65% of them detected once, and 3.6% sits in the top ten. The CDR3 has 13 residues. Trimming took 8 bases from V and 0 from J, leaving 9 bases between them. The germline V gene has CDR1 ENHRY and CDR2 SYGVKD. The clonotype comes from a woman older than 75 with acute or convalescent COVID-19. This chain links TRBV10-3 with TRBJ2-3; D call uncertain. Sequencing was carried out using peripheral blood. CDR3 loop: CAISQLSTDTQYF. CDR3 DNA sequence: TGTGCCATCTCACAGCTGAGCACAGATACGCAGTATTTT.